This T cell receptor beta chain came from a study of blood T cell repertoires in COVID-19. TCRdb's table, derived via immunoSEQ multiplex PCR, lists solely in-frame clones and lacks some. The table lists about 100,000 clones, approximately 93% of them singletons. Trimming removed 5 bases at V and 7 bases at J, with 12 bases between. Germline-derived CDR1 and CDR2 are SEHNR and FQNEAQ (reference sequence). The CDR3 length is 14 residues. This chain joins TRBV7-9 and TRBJ1-6; D perhaps matches TRBD1 (6 bases). This sequence was found in a man in his fifties with active COVID-19. The sample taken for sequencing was peripheral blood. The CDR3 bases are TGTGCCAGCAGCCGCACAGGGCAGAATTCACCCCTCCACTTT. This gives the protein CASSRTGQNSPLHF.